The 18 T cell receptor beta chains given below trace back to one sample, sequenced in a study of blood T cell repertoires in COVID-19. Sequencing used immunoSEQ multiplex PCR; TCRdb keeps in-frame clones, though not all of them. The sample consists of 250,000 to 350,000 clones, just under 90% of them appearing once. The source material was PBMCs or T cells enriched from blood (not recorded which). These receptors were taken from a woman between 45 and 65 years old who had been exposed to COVID-19.

The chain links TRBV5-6 to TRBJ2-3; a weak D match, TRBD2 (6 bases). The ends were cut back, 4 bases at V and 4 bases at J, with 19 bases in the middle. Per germline, CDR1 SGHDT and CDR2 YYEEEE. The CDR3 has 16 residues. The CDR3 bases are TGTGCCAGCAGCCCCTCGGCCGGCGGGGATCCAGATACGCAGTATTTT. It yields the protein CASSPSAGGDPDTQYF.

The chain couples TRBV7-9 to TRBJ1-6; no reliable D call. This CDR3 contains 15 residues. The V end lost 2 bases, the J end lost 8 bases, and 13 bases lay between the germline ends. Germline V gene sequence: CDR1 SEHNR, CDR2 FQNEAQ (reference sequence). The CDR3 loop reads CASSLSHSSYSPLHF. CDR3 DNA: TGTGCCAGCAGCTTATCGCACTCCTCGTATTCACCCCTCCACTTT.

This clone was seen a single time. The V gene is TRBV28, the J gene TRBJ1-6, with D maybe TRBD1 (6 bases). This CDR3 has 18 residues. The V gene's germline CDR1 is MDHEN and CDR2 SYDVKM. Trimming took 6 bases from V and 0 from J, leaving 18 bases between them. CDR3 coding DNA: TGTGCCAGCAGCCAAAGTAGGGGGTTCGGCTCCTATAATTCACCCCTCCACTTT. Translating gives CASSQSRGFGSYNSPLHF.

The chain joins TRBV30 to TRBJ2-7; D is unclear. The CDR3 has 15 amino acids. Trimming took 2 bases from V and 0 from J, leaving 14 bases between them. Per the germline V gene, CDR1 is GTSNPN and CDR2 is SVGIG (reference sequence). The CDR3 DNA reads as TGTGCCTGGAGTAACCCACGGGTCGGCTCCTACGAGCAGTACTTC. Translation gives CAWSNPRVGSYEQYF.

This sequence joins TRBV5-4 and TRBJ2-5; 9 nucleotides match TRBD1. V dropped 5 bases and J dropped 5; count of bases not matched to a gene: 7. CDR1 is SGHNT, CDR2 YYREEE, per germline (reference sequence). This CDR3 spans 14 amino acids. CDR3 coding DNA: TGTGCCAGCAGGCGGACAGGGGCGGGGGAGACCCAGTACTTC. It encodes CASRRTGAGETQYF.

The V call is TRBV7-6, the J call TRBJ2-4, with 8 bases lining up with TRBD2. Per germline, CDR1 SGHVS and CDR2 FNYEAQ. V shed 5 bases and J 7 bases; nucleotides not matched to a gene: 7. The CDR3 is 14 residues long. DNA of the CDR3: TGTGCCAGCAGCCCTCGGGGGGGGCTTAACATTCAGTACTTC. This codes for CASSPRGGLNIQYF.

The chain uses TRBV10-3 and TRBJ2-3; possible D gene TRBD2, 7 bases. V lost 3 bases and J lost 6, with 19 bases in between. The CDR3 extends over 16 amino acids. The germline CDR1 and CDR2 sequences are ENHRY and SYGVKD. In nucleotides, the CDR3 is TGTGCCATCAGTGAAGATATGTGGGGGGGCGGGGATACGCAGTATTTT. It is translated as CAISEDMWGGGDTQYF.

On this clone itself: At one boundary the junction diverges from the germline segment, which might be a read error. V gene TRBV7-7 combines with J gene TRBJ1-3; D might be TRBD1 (6 bases). This CDR3 is 19 amino acids long. CDR1 SSHAT and CDR2 FNYEAQ come from the germline V gene (reference sequence). CDR3 bases: TGTGCTAGCAGCTTAGGCGCACCCCGGACAGCCAGCTCTGGAAACACCATATATTTT. Amino acid sequence: CASSLGAPRTASSGNTIYF. The variable domain in full, with the rest retrieved from reference TRBV7-7 and TRBJ1-3, is GAGVSQSPRYKVTKRGQDVTLRCDPISSHATLYWYQQALGQGPEFLTYFNYEAQPDKSGLPSDRFSAERPEGSISTLTIQRTEQRDSAMYRCASSLGAPRTASSGNTIYFGEGSWLTVV.

The chain combines TRBV6-5 with TRBJ2-5; maybe TRBD2 (5 bases). Germline V gives CDR1 MNHEY, CDR2 SVGAGI. CDR3 length: 15 residues. Trimming pared 7 bases from V and 2 bases from J, leaving 17 bases between. CDR3 in amino acids: CASTIRGQAQETQYF. For the CDR3, the DNA is TGTGCCAGCACGATTAGAGGGCAGGCACAAGAGACCCAGTACTTC.

The chain couples TRBV7-9 to TRBJ2-7, with TRBD1 identical over 9 bases. This CDR3 contains 15 residues. Germline loops: CDR1 SEHNR, CDR2 FQNEAQ (reference sequence). Trimming removed 5 bases from V and 3 bases from J; junction bases left unmatched: 8. This CDR3 reads CASSLGQGMYYEQYF. For the CDR3, the DNA is TGTGCCAGCAGCCTAGGACAGGGGATGTACTACGAGCAGTACTTC.

The CDR3 sequence is CASSPGQGGEQFF. The CDR3 DNA is TGCGCCAGCAGCCCTGGACAGGGCGGTGAGCAGTTCTTC. The V and J genes are TRBV5-1 and TRBJ2-1; 8 positions match TRBD1. This CDR3 is 13 amino acids long. The trim removed 4 bases at V and 9 bases at J, leaving 6 bases unmatched. Germline CDR1 and CDR2: SGHRS and YFSETQ.

This chain joins TRBV19 and TRBJ1-2; 7 bases are shared with TRBD1. The V segment lost 9 bases and the J segment 3 bases; nucleotides outside the gene matches: 7. Germline V gives CDR1 LNHDA, CDR2 SQIVND (reference sequence). The CDR3 length is 13 residues. The CDR3 bases are TGTGCCAGGGGTCCGGGACAGCACTATGGCTACACCTTC. As protein: CARGPGQHYGYTF.

V gene TRBV19 combines with J gene TRBJ2-3; D is ambiguous. The CDR3 length is 15 residues. Germline V gene lookup returns CDR1 LNHDA and CDR2 SQIVND (reference sequence). Trimming took 7 bases from V and 0 from J, leaving 14 bases between them. Here the CDR3 reads CASTVGQSSTDTQYF. CDR3 DNA sequence: TGTGCCAGTACCGTGGGCCAGTCTAGCACAGATACGCAGTATTTT.

The chain couples TRBV6-1 to TRBJ1-2, with a tentative D call TRBD1 (5 bases). Trimming took off 2 bases at V and 4 bases at J, with 14 bases between the two ends. The CDR3 is made up of 15 amino acids. From germline, CDR1 is MNHNS and CDR2 SASEGT. CDR3 nucleotide sequence: TGTGCCAGCAGTGAAATCCCAGGAGGGGCCTATGGCTACACCTTC. It encodes CASSEIPGGAYGYTF.

This chain connects TRBV20-1 to TRBJ2-7; a weak D match, TRBD1 (6 bases). Germline lookup yields CDR1 DFQATT and CDR2 SNEGSKA (reference sequence). Between the trimmed V and J ends, which lost 3 bases and 3 bases, there was a span of 18 bases. There are 15 residues in the CDR3. CDR3 sequence (DNA): TGCAGTGCTAGTGGGGGCCGGGTCTCTTACTACGAGCAGTACTTC. It specifies CSASGGRVSYYEQYF.

The J gene is TRBJ1-1, the V gene TRBV7-2; tentatively, D is TRBD1 (6 bases). CDR1 is SGHTA and CDR2 is FQGNSA in the germline V gene. V lost 5 bases and J 4 bases, leaving 11 bases between the germline ends. The CDR3 has 13 residues. The CDR3 reads CASSVTGTTEAFF. The CDR3 DNA sequence: TGTGCCAGCAGCGTAACAGGGACCACTGAAGCTTTCTTT.

The V gene is TRBV5-1, the J gene TRBJ1-2; D possibly corresponds to TRBD1 (5 bases). The germline gives CDR1 SGHRS, CDR2 YFSETQ. The V end lost 7 bases, the J end lost 7 bases, and 35 bases lay between the germline ends. The CDR3 spans 19 residues. The CDR3 protein is CASSSGEIPIGDPQGGYTF. The CDR3, as DNA: TGCGCCAGCTCCTCGGGGGAGATTCCGATAGGCGACCCTCAGGGTGGCTACACCTTC.

The chain joins TRBV5-1 to TRBJ2-1; 10 bases fit TRBD1. V was pared by 5 bases and J by 7 bases, with 9 bases of the junction left unmatched. This CDR3 region has 15 residues. Germline V gene data show CDR1 as SGHRS and CDR2 as YFSETQ. The CDR3 reads CASRSDRGLWNEQFF. In DNA, the CDR3 is TGCGCCAGCAGATCTGACAGGGGGCTTTGGAATGAGCAGTTCTTC.